This T cell receptor beta chain was obtained from a study of Ad26.COV2.S vaccination and SARS-CoV-2 variants. Study context: A participant enrolled in the COV1001 Ad26.COV2.S trial arm provided the sample. Recipients of Ad26.COV2.S got it intramuscularly, once or twice 56 days apart.

Generated by immunoSEQ multiplex PCR, the TCRdb table keeps only in-frame clones and is missing some. The sample holds about 680,000 clones; about 90% are singletons and the top ten take about 1.5%. Treatment reported: roughly 18 received Ad26.COV2.S at low or high dose, single or two shots; several received placebo; per-sample allocation not given. Collection of samples fell on day 63 after the first vaccine or placebo injection. In Boston, the donor was an adult between 18-55 years of age. V dropped 2 bases and J dropped 2; count of bases not matched to a gene: 8. CDR3 size: 17 residues. Germline V gives CDR1 MNHEY, CDR2 SVGEGT.

The J gene is TRBJ2-7, the V gene TRBV6-2 or TRBV6-3; 11 nucleotides align to TRBD2. The sequenced sample was peripheral blood, obtained in a trial of Ad26.COV2.S vaccine versus placebo. This receptor was taken from a person aged 18-65 years who received the Ad26.COV2.S COVID-19 vaccine or a placebo. The CDR3 sequence: CASSYRVLAGGTYEQYF. Written as DNA, the CDR3 is TGTGCCAGCAGTTACCGAGTTCTAGCGGGGGGCACCTACGAGCAGTACTTC.